This passage covers 25 T cell receptor beta chains from one sample sequenced in a study of esophageal squamous cell carcinoma under preoperative chemotherapy. Time point: after preoperative PTX-NDP chemotherapy. A single record per CDR3 protein comes from TCRdb applying MiXCR to the PCR reads. The sample holds around 9,800 distinct CDR3 sequences, 63% seen once. The specimen was obtained from a patient given preoperative chemotherapy. These receptors all come from a human donor with esophageal squamous cell carcinoma. The donor label of this sample is uncertain.

Concerning this clonotype: A junction end diverges from the germline sequence, so it may reflect a read error. This chain links TRBV6-1 with TRBJ1-1; D is possibly TRBD1 (5 bases). Per the germline V gene, CDR1 is MNHNS and CDR2 is SASEGT. This CDR3 spans 15 amino acids. Here the CDR3 DNA reads TGTGCCAGCAGTGAACCTCAGGGAGGATTCACTGAAGCTTTATTT. Translated, it gives CASSEPQGGFTEALF.

The chain recombines TRBV6-1 with TRBJ2-5, with D tentatively TRBD2 (6 bases). CDR1 and CDR2 (germline): MNHNS, SASEGT. V gave up 2 bases and J gave up 4 bases, with 14 bases separating them. The CDR3 totals 15 residues. The CDR3 nucleotides are TGTGCCAGCAGTGAATCCTGGAGGGTTGCAGAGACCCAGTACTTC. This sequence encodes CASSESWRVAETQYF.

In regard to this clonotype: The junction differs from germline at one of its ends, possibly a read error. The chain has TRBV6-1 and TRBJ2-3; D is possibly TRBD1 or TRBD2 (5 bases each). The germline gives CDR1 MNHNS, CDR2 SASEGT. The CDR3 has 16 residues. Written as DNA, the CDR3 is TGTGCCTGCAGTGAATTTGGGGGACGCTACACAGATACGCAGTATTTT. Protein product: CACSEFGGRYTDTQYF.

V usage is TRBV12-3 or TRBV12-4 and J usage is TRBJ2-1; 7 bases agree with TRBD2. This CDR3 has 15 amino acids. V was clipped by 6 bases and J by 3 bases; unmatched bases: 8. The CDR3 reads CASSSLTSVYNEQFF. The CDR3 DNA is TGTGCCAGCAGCTCATTAACTAGCGTCTACAATGAGCAGTTCTTC.

As to this clonotype: The junction and the germline gene differ at one end; a read error may be behind it. V gene TRBV7-2 combines with J gene TRBJ2-1; D is perhaps TRBD2 (7 bases). In germline, CDR1 is SGHTA, CDR2 FQGNSA. The CDR3 consists of 15 residues. The CDR3: CASTGGAAGREKQYF. The DNA for the CDR3 is TGTGCCAGCACTGGGGGGGCTGCGGGAAGAGAGAAGCAGTATTTC.

In its sample, this clonotype was seen many times. V and J are TRBV6-1 and TRBJ1-5; D remains ambiguous. The CDR3 loop spans 16 amino acids. Germline lookup yields CDR1 MNHNS and CDR2 SASEGT. V was shortened by 2 bases and J by 1 base, with 12 bases between the two germline ends. The CDR3 DNA sequence: TGTGCCAGCAGTGAAAAGGAGGAGTGGAGCAATCAGCCCCAGCATTTT. Translation gives CASSEKEEWSNQPQHF.

This sequence joins TRBV6-1 and TRBJ2-1; D might be TRBD1 (6 bases). The germline V gene encodes CDR1 MNHNS and CDR2 SASEGT. The CDR3 has 15 residues. V dropped 4 bases and J dropped 12 bases, with 22 bases sitting between them. The CDR3 region is CASSAHETGRVWQFF. CDR3 bases: TGTGCCAGCAGTGCCCATGAGACAGGCCGAGTTTGGCAGTTCTTC.

This clonotype came up a few times. The V call is TRBV6-1, the J call TRBJ1-1; D may be TRBD1 (5 bases). The V end lost 1 base, the J end lost 1 base, and 10 bases lay between the germline ends. Germline lookup yields CDR1 MNHNS and CDR2 SASEGT. CDR3 length equals 15 residues. CDR3 in amino acids: CASSEEGLANTEAFF. DNA of the CDR3: TGTGCCAGCAGTGAAGAGGGACTGGCGAACACTGAAGCTTTCTTT.

This clonotype has only one observation. V and J are TRBV6-1 and TRBJ2-6, with 8 nucleotides matching TRBD2. V dropped 9 bases and J dropped 4; count of bases not matched to a gene: 5. The CDR3 totals 14 residues. The germline CDR1 and CDR2 sequences are MNHNS and SASEGT. The chain's CDR3 is CASLAGWGANVLTF. The CDR3 nucleotides are TGTGCCAGTTTAGCGGGGTGGGGGGCCAACGTCCTGACTTTC.

V gene TRBV12-5 combines with J gene TRBJ2-7; 7 bases fit TRBD1. The CDR3 spans 19 residues. With V trimmed by 0 bases and J by 2 bases, 16 bases remained unmatched. In germline, CDR1 is LGHNT, CDR2 FRNRAP. The CDR3: CASGLVPGQLAKGAYEQYF. The CDR3 bases are TGTGCTAGTGGTTTGGTACCGGGACAGCTGGCTAAGGGCGCCTACGAGCAGTACTTC.

This clonotype was seen a handful of times. The chain carries TRBV6-5 and TRBJ2-6; 10 positions match TRBD2. J lost 0 bases, V lost 2 bases, and 4 bases had no gene match. The germline V gene has CDR1 MNHEY and CDR2 SVGAGI. This CDR3 has 18 amino acids. Here the CDR3 DNA reads TGTGCCAGCAGTTACCAACTAGCGGGGAGCTCTGGGGCCAACGTCCTGACTTTC. Its protein product is CASSYQLAGSSGANVLTF.

This clonotype was detected only a few times. A read error may account for a junction end that differs from germline. The chain links TRBV6-1 to TRBJ2-3, with TRBD2 matching 8 bases. CDR1 is MNHNS, CDR2 SASEGT, per germline. CDR3 length: 17 amino acids. The CDR3 is CASIAGSGDRGKDTQYF. In nucleotides, the CDR3 is TGTGCCAGCATCGCGGGTAGCGGGGACCGCGGCAAAGATACGCAGTATTTC.

This clonotype was recorded only once. At one boundary the junction diverges from the germline segment, which might be a read error. This chain joins TRBV6-1 and TRBJ2-3; perhaps TRBD1 as D (5 bases). Matching the DNA end better, TRBJ2-4 makes the J call doubtful. Germline values: CDR1 MNHNS, CDR2 SASEGT. This CDR3 region has 16 residues. The CDR3 here is CASSELGLCYKNTQYF. In DNA, the CDR3 is TGTGCCAGCAGTGAATTGGGGCTGTGCTACAAAAACACTCAGTACTTC.

This sequence joins TRBV6-5 and TRBJ1-6; a weak D match, TRBD1 (6 bases). The V and J ends lost 4 bases and 0 bases respectively, with 13 bases between them. CDR3 length: 17 residues. Germline lookup yields CDR1 MNHEY and CDR2 SVGAGI. CDR3 loop: CASSFYRESSYNSPLHF. The CDR3 DNA reads as TGTGCCAGCAGTTTCTACAGGGAAAGCTCCTATAATTCACCCCTCCACTTT.

This chain connects TRBV6-1 to TRBJ2-2, with 9 bases fitting TRBD1. CDR3 length: 14 amino acids. J gave up 7 bases and V 6 bases, and 6 bases lay outside the gene matches. Germline V gene sequence: CDR1 MNHNS, CDR2 SASEGT. CDR3 DNA: TGTGCCAGCAGACTACAGGGGGCGGGCGGGGAGCTGTTTTTT. Its translation: CASRLQGAGGELFF.

The CDR3 region has the DNA TGTGCCAGCAGCTTAGGGGGGACTACCTCCAATGAGCAGTACTTC. Its protein product is CASSLGGTTSNEQYF. J is TRBJ2-1 and V is TRBV27; TRBD2 is a possible D gene (7 bases). The DNA end lines up better with TRBJ2-7; the J call may be wrong. Germline V gene lookup returns CDR1 MNHEY and CDR2 SMNVEV (reference sequence). The CDR3 totals 15 residues.

V gene TRBV6-1 combines with J gene TRBJ2-1, with D hard to call. CDR1 is MNHNS and CDR2 is SASEGT in the germline V gene. This CDR3 spans 13 amino acids. Trimming removed 7 bases from V and 1 base from J, with 8 bases in between. CDR3 sequence reads: CASTSDSYNEQFF. As DNA, the CDR3 is TGTGCCAGCACGTCTGATTCCTACAATGAGCAGTTCTTC.

This clonotype has just a few counts. The V and J genes are TRBV7-8 and TRBJ2-1; maybe TRBD2 (5 bases). The germline gives CDR1 SGHVS, CDR2 FQNEAQ. V was shortened by 5 bases and J by 4 bases, with 18 bases between the two germline ends. The CDR3 has 16 amino acids. CDR3 sequence reads: CASSPADADGYNEQFF. CDR3 DNA: TGTGCCAGCAGCCCAGCGGACGCTGACGGGTACAATGAGCAGTTCTTC.

The chain uses TRBV6-1 and TRBJ2-3; D is perhaps TRBD2 (6 bases). CDR1 and CDR2 (germline): MNHNS, SASEGT. This CDR3 is built from 13 residues. Trimming left V 4 bases short and J 12 bases short, with 17 bases between. The CDR3 DNA sequence: TGTGCCAGCAGTGTTAGGGAGGAAGAGACCCAGTATTTT. It encodes CASSVREEETQYF.

This clonotype was recorded once. CDR3 loop: CASRGQGSYEQFF. CDR3 sequence (DNA): TGTGCCAGCAGGGGACAGGGGAGTTACGAGCAGTTCTTC. The V and J genes are TRBV6-1 and TRBJ2-1; 10 bases agree with TRBD1. V gave up 6 bases and J gave up 10 bases; unmatched junction bases: 6. From germline, CDR1 is MNHNS and CDR2 SASEGT. The CDR3 has 13 residues.

This chain links TRBV7-6 with TRBJ2-1, with D perhaps TRBD1 or TRBD2 (6 bases each). The J call may be faulty, since TRBJ2-5 better matches the DNA end. CDR1 and CDR2 (germline): SGHVS, FNYEAQ. The CDR3 runs 15 residues. The CDR3 here is CARGLGGRDQNTQYF. The CDR3 nucleotides are TGTGCCAGGGGGTTGGGGGGCCGCGACCAAAACACCCAGTACTTC.

The chain recombines TRBV7-3 with TRBJ2-1; 8 bases align to TRBD2. Per the germline V gene, CDR1 is SGHTA and CDR2 is FQGTGA. J lost 6 bases, V lost 5 bases, and 3 bases had no gene match. This CDR3 is 13 amino acids long. CDR3 DNA sequence: TGTGCCAGCAGCCTCGGGACTAGCAATGAGCAGTTCTTC. As protein: CASSLGTSNEQFF.

The chain couples TRBV11-3 to TRBJ1-2; perhaps TRBD1 as D (6 bases). The CDR3 is 14 amino acids. V lost 1 base to trimming and J lost 6 bases, with 12 bases between them. Germline CDR1 reads SGHNT; CDR2 reads YENEEA. As DNA, the CDR3 is TGTGCCAGCAGCTTAGTTGCAGGGGTTGATGGCTACACCTTC. It codes for CASSLVAGVDGYTF.

This clonotype counts as medium-sized (0.01 to 0.1%). The rearrangement joins TRBV7-2 to TRBJ2-1; TRBD2 matches at 7 bases. In germline, CDR1 is SGHTA, CDR2 FQGNSA. J was trimmed by 13 bases and V by 0 bases; bases with no gene match: 15. The CDR3 runs 16 residues. The CDR3 coding sequence is TGTGCCAGCAGCTTAGCACGTGTCTCGGGGGGTGAGACCCAGTTCTTC. This gives the protein CASSLARVSGGETQFF.

Concerning this clonotype itself: The junction does not match germline at one end; this may be a read error. The chain uses TRBV6-1 and TRBJ2-3, with 7 bases that match TRBD2. Germline lookup yields CDR1 MNHNS and CDR2 SASEGT. This CDR3 has 16 amino acids. The CDR3 here is CASRELGGSSTDTQYF. CDR3 DNA sequence: TGTGCCAGCCGTGAATTGGGGGGGAGCTCCACAGATACGCAGTACTTT.